Listed below are T cell receptor beta chains from one sample, sequenced in a study of T-cell reconstitution after alpha-beta-depleted transplantation in children. MiXCR, applied by TCRdb to the PCR reads, yields one record per CDR3 protein. The sample has a few hundred thousand distinct CDR3 sequences, approximately 12% seen once. Sequenced material: PBMCs, mostly from graft donor cells, taken 360 days after TCRalphabeta/CD19-depleted stem cell transplant. These receptors all come from a male patient aged 5 to 17 who had a stem cell transplant for acute myeloid leukemia, so the T cells may come from the graft donor. Both conserved end residues are part of each CDR3. A D gene is named only where the DNA matches it firmly. Clone size is shown for a subset of rows, as once, few, many or a class of expanded clone.

D | J | V | size | DNA | CDR3
NA | TRBJ2-7 | TRBV19 | NA | TGTGCCAGTAGTCCAAGGGACGGTGGAGAGCAGTACTTC | CASSPRDGGEQYF
NA | TRBJ2-2 | TRBV7-8 | many | TGTGCCAGCAGCTTAATGGGGCTTGCCGGGACCGGGGAGCTGTTTTTT | CASSLMGLAGTGELFF
NA | TRBJ2-7 | TRBV12-3/TRBV12-4 | NA | TGTGCCAGCAGTTTTGTCAGGGGTCCTAGGCACCGCGAGCAGTACTTC | CASSFVRGPRHREQYF
TRBD2 | TRBJ2-1 | TRBV28 | NA | TGTGCCAGCAGTGCCCTCAAACTAGCGGGAGGGAAGAATGAGCAGTTCTTC | CASSALKLAGGKNEQFF
TRBD2 | TRBJ2-7 | TRBV20-1 | few | TGCAGTGCTAGAGCCCCGGGACTAGCGGGAGTGAGCGAGCAGTACTTC | CSARAPGLAGVSEQYF
NA | TRBJ2-7 | TRBV29-1 | NA | TGCAGCGTTGCAACAGGACCCTACGAGCAGTACTTC | CSVATGPYEQYF
TRBD1 | TRBJ2-1 | TRBV28 | few | TGTGCCAGTTGCCTCGCGGACAGGCCGAGTCATGAGCAGTTCTTC | CASCLADRPSHEQFF
TRBD2 | TRBJ2-7 | TRBV29-1 | many | TGCAGCGTCGCCGGGACTAGCGGAGCCTACGAGCAGTACTTC | CSVAGTSGAYEQYF
NA | TRBJ1-2 | TRBV7-8 | NA | TGTGCCAGCAGCTATTCCCCGTCTGGCTACACCTTC | CASSYSPSGYTF
TRBD2 | TRBJ2-1 | TRBV6-2/TRBV6-3 | many | TGTGCCAGCAGTTACCTTGGGCTAGCGGGAGCCGGAGAGCAGTTCTTC | CASSYLGLAGAGEQFF
TRBD2 | TRBJ2-1 | TRBV20-1 | NA | TGCTGTGCTAGGTTACTAGCGGGAGGGTCCTACAATGAGCAGTTCTTC | CCARLLAGGSYNEQFF
NA | TRBJ2-1 | TRBV28 | NA | TGTGCCAGCAGTCCTCGTAGGTTGTCGAATGAGCAGTTCTTC | CASSPRRLSNEQFF
NA | TRBJ1-2 | TRBV5-1 | few | TGCGCCAGCAGCTTGGTTGGGGAGAACTATGGCTACACCTTC | CASSLVGENYGYTF
NA | TRBJ1-2 | TRBV7-9 | few | TGTGCCAGCACCTCCGGGGCTCTTCATAACTATGGCTACACCTTC | CASTSGALHNYGYTF
NA | TRBJ2-1 | TRBV12-3/TRBV12-4 | few | TGTGCCAGCAGTTTGGGGCTGGGAAGGGCTTCCTACAATGAGCAGTTCTTC | CASSLGLGRASYNEQFF
NA | TRBJ2-7 | TRBV4-2 | many | TGTGCCAGCAGCCAAGCTCCAGGGGGGCCTTCAGAGCAGTACTTC | CASSQAPGGPSEQYF
NA | TRBJ2-3 | TRBV20-1 | NA | TGCAGTGCAAAGGGGCAGCGGGTCACAGATACGCAGTATTTT | CSAKGQRVTDTQYF
NA | TRBJ2-7 | TRBV7-8 | many | TGTGCCAGCAGCCGCGACAGGTCCTACGAGCAGTACTTC | CASSRDRSYEQYF
NA | TRBJ2-1 | TRBV5-1 | NA | TGCGCCAGCAGCTCACTTAGGTCCTACAATGAGCAGTTCTTC | CASSSLRSYNEQFF
TRBD2 | TRBJ2-2 | TRBV12-3/TRBV12-4 | few | TGTGCCAGCAGTTTAGCGCACGGGGGGGGTGGCACCGGGGAGCTGTTTTTT | CASSLAHGGGGTGELFF
TRBD1 | TRBJ1-3 | TRBV20-1 | NA | TGCAGTGCTAGAGACTCGGACAGGGGGCGAAACACCATATATTTT | CSARDSDRGRNTIYF
TRBD2 | TRBJ2-1 | TRBV29-1 | few | TGCAGCGCTGTTGTTAGCGGGGTGATGTCCTACAATGAGCAGTTCTTC | CSAVVSGVMSYNEQFF
NA | TRBJ1-1 | TRBV6-5 | many | TGTGCCAGCAGTTACGGACAACTGAACACTGAAGCTTTCTTT | CASSYGQLNTEAFF
NA | TRBJ2-1 | TRBV25-1 | NA | TGTGCCAGCAGAGGAGGACACCCCTCCTACAATGAGCAGTTCTTC | CASRGGHPSYNEQFF
NA | TRBJ2-7 | TRBV5-5 | NA | TGTGCCAGCAGCATAGACGTCTACGAGCAGTACTTC | CASSIDVYEQYF
NA | TRBJ2-7 | TRBV20-1 | few | TGCAGTGCTAGACCTTCTAACCCTTCCCACGAGCAGTACTTC | CSARPSNPSHEQYF
TRBD2 | TRBJ2-3 | TRBV29-1 | many | TGCAGCGTTCCTGGGATCGGGACTAGTTTT | CSVPGIGTSF
NA | TRBJ2-7 | TRBV29-1 | many | TGCAGCGTTGGTCCGGACAGCTCCTACGAGCAGTACTTC | CSVGPDSSYEQYF
NA | TRBJ2-7 | TRBV28 | NA | TGTGCCAGCAGTTTTGTGGACAGTCCCACTTCCCCCTACGAGCAGTACTTC | CASSFVDSPTSPYEQYF
NA | TRBJ2-7 | TRBV7-6 | few | TGTGCCAGCAGCCTGTCCGGGACAAAGGAGCAGTACTTC | CASSLSGTKEQYF
TRBD1 | TRBJ2-1 | TRBV18 | many | TGTGCCAGCTCACTCAACAGGGGTGCTTACAATGAGCAGTTCTTC | CASSLNRGAYNEQFF
TRBD1 | TRBJ1-1 | TRBV6-1 | many | TGTGCCAGCAGTCAAACAGGGGGCTGGACTGAAGCTTTCTTT | CASSQTGGWTEAFF
NA | TRBJ2-1 | TRBV4-2 | many | TGTGCCAGCAGCCAAGTAGCGAATGAGCAGTTCTTC | CASSQVANEQFF
TRBD2 | TRBJ2-2 | TRBV14 | few | TGTGCCAGCAGCCAAGATCTAAAGGCTAGCGGAGCGAACACCGGGGAGCTGTTTTTT | CASSQDLKASGANTGELFF
TRBD2 | TRBJ2-1 | TRBV20-1 | few | TGCAGTGCTAGAGGGACTAGCGGGAGGAGCTACAATGAGCAGTTCTTC | CSARGTSGRSYNEQFF
NA | TRBJ2-4 | TRBV29-1 | many | TGCAGCGTTGAAGACGTCAGGGGTGCCAAAAACATTCAGTACTTC | CSVEDVRGAKNIQYF
NA | TRBJ2-5 | TRBV7-7 | NA | TGTGCTAGCAGCTTAGTTGCAGGGCGGGAAGAGACCCAGTACTTC | CASSLVAGREETQYF
NA | TRBJ2-7 | TRBV5-4 | many | TGTGCCAGCAGCGCAGACACGGATTATCTGGTCTACGAGCAGTACTTC | CASSADTDYLVYEQYF
NA | TRBJ2-7 | TRBV20-1 | few | TGCAGTGCTTATGAGGGGGGCTACGAGCAGTACTTC | CSAYEGGYEQYF
NA | TRBJ2-7 | TRBV4-2 | NA | TGTGCCAGCAGCCACGGTCCGGTTGGGGCAGGCGACAACTACGAGCAGTACTTC | CASSHGPVGAGDNYEQYF
TRBD2 | TRBJ2-3 | TRBV19 | NA | TGTGCCAGTAGTATCCTGGTAGCGGGAGATACGCAGTATTTT | CASSILVAGDTQYF